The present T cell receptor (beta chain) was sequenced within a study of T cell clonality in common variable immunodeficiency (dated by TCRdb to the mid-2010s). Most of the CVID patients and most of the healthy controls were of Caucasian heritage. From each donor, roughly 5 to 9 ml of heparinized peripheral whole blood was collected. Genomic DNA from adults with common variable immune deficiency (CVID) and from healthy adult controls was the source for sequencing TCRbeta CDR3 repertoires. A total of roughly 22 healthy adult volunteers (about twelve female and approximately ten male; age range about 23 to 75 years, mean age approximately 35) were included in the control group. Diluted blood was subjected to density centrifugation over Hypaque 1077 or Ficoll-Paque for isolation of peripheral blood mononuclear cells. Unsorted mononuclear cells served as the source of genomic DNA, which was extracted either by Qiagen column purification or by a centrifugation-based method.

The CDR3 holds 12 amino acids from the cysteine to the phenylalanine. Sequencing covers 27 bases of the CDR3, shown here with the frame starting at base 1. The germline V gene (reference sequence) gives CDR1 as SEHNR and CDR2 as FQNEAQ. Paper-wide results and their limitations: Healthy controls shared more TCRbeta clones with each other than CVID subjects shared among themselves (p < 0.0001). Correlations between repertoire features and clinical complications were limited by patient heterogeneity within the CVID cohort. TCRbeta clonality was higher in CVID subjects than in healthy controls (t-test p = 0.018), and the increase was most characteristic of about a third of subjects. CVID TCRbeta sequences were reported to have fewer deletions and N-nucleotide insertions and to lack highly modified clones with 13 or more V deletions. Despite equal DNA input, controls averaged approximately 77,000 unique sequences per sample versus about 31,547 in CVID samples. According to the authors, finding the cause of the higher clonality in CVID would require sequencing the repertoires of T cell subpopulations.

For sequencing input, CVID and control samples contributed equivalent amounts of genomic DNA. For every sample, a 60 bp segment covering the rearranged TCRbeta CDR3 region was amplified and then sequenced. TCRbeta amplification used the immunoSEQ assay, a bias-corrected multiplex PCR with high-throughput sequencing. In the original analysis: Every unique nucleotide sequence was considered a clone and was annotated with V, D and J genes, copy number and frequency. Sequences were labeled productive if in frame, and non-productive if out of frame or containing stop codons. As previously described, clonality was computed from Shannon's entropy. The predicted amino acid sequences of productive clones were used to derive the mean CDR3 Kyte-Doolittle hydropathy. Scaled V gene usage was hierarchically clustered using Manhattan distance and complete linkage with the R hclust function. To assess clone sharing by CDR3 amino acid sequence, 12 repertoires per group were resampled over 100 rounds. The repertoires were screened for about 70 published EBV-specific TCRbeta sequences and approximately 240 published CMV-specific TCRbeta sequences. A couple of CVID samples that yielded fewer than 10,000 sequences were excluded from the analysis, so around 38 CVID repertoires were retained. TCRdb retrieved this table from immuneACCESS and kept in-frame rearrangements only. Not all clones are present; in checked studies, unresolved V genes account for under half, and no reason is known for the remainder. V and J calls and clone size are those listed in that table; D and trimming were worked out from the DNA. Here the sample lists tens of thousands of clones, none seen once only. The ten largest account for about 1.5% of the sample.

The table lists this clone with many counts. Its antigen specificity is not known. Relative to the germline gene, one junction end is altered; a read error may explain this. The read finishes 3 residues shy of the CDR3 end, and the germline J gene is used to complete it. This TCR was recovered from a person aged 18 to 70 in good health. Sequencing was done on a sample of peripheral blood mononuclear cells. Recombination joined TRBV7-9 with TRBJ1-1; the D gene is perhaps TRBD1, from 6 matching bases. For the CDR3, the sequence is CASSLGQPEAFF. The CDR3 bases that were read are TGTGCCAGCAGTTTAGGACAGCCTGAA.